The 10 T cell receptor beta chains below were found in one sample sequenced in a study of blood T cell repertoires in COVID-19. Only in-frame clones appear in the TCRdb table, and some are missing; sequencing was by immunoSEQ multiplex PCR. The table includes some 290,000 clones, under 90% detected once. Source material: PBMCs or T cells enriched from blood (not recorded which). The source of these receptors is a woman in her twenties or thirties who had recovered from COVID-19.

This clone was detected a few times. This rearrangement joins TRBV5-1 to TRBJ2-7; weak D call: TRBD1 (6 bases). CDR3 length: 12 amino acids. Germline CDR1 SGHRS, CDR2 YFSETQ. The V end was cut by 4 bases, the J end by 3 bases, with 8 bases between. Written as DNA, the CDR3 is TGCGCCAGCAGCACGGACAGCTACGAGCAGTACTTC. Its translation is CASSTDSYEQYF. The complete variable domain, with remaining parts taken from reference TRBV5-1 and TRBJ2-7, reads KAGVTQTPRYLIKTRGQQVTLSCSPISGHRSVSWYQQTPGQGLQFLFEYFSETQRNKGNFPGRFSGRQFSNSRSEMNVSTLELGDSALYLCASSTDSYEQYFGPGTRLTVT.

The chain uses TRBV5-5 and TRBJ2-7; maybe TRBD1 (5 bases). Germline V gene sequence: CDR1 SGHKS, CDR2 YYEKEE (reference sequence). The CDR3 is 16 residues long. Trimming cost V 0 bases and J 2 bases, with 15 bases left between them. CDR3 sequence (DNA): TGTGCCAGCAGCTTGGTTTTGGCAGGGAACCCCTACGAGCAGTACTTC. It specifies CASSLVLAGNPYEQYF.

The rearrangement joins TRBV27 to TRBJ2-2; weak D call: TRBD1 (6 bases). The CDR3 loop spans 14 amino acids. The germline V gene encodes CDR1 MNHEY and CDR2 SMNVEV (reference sequence). The V and J ends lost 4 bases and 5 bases respectively, with 11 bases between them. The CDR3 nucleotides read TGTGCCAGCAGTTACAGGGCTGGGACCGGGGAGCTGTTTTTT. Encoded protein: CASSYRAGTGELFF.

This clone was counted only a few times. The chain links TRBV9 to TRBJ1-6, with D possibly matching TRBD1 (6 bases). The CDR3 is 16 residues long. CDR1 and CDR2 from the germline V gene are SGDLS and YYNGEE. The V gene lost 2 bases and the J gene lost 0 bases, with 9 bases spanning the gap. The CDR3 DNA reads as TGTGCCAGCAGCGTCGGACAGAGCTCCTATAATTCACCCCTCCACTTT. Protein: CASSVGQSSYNSPLHF.

J is TRBJ2-7 and V is TRBV7-8, with D possibly TRBD1 on 6 matching bases. Trimming cost V 0 bases and J 6 bases, with 6 bases left between them. Germline CDR1 is SGHVS and CDR2 is FQNEAQ. The CDR3 sequence is 12 residues long. CDR3 bases: TGTGCCAGCAGCTTAGCAGGGGGCGAGCAGTACTTC. It specifies CASSLAGGEQYF.

The chain uses TRBV6-5 and TRBJ1-2, with 9 bases identical to TRBD1. Per germline, CDR1 MNHEY and CDR2 SVGAGI. The CDR3 consists of 14 residues. J gave up 7 bases and V 6 bases, and 9 bases lay outside the gene matches. The CDR3 spells CASSDAGQGGGYTF. CDR3 sequence (DNA): TGTGCCAGCAGCGATGCGGGACAGGGCGGTGGCTACACCTTC.

The chain employs TRBV2 and TRBJ2-7, with 9 bases identical to TRBD1. Germline CDR1 SNHLY, CDR2 FYNNEI. This CDR3 contains 15 residues. V lost 7 bases and J lost 1; bases outside the gene matches: 8. For the CDR3, the DNA is TGTGCCAGCAATGCAGACAGGGGGACATCCTACGAGCAGTACTTC. Protein product: CASNADRGTSYEQYF.

This chain joins TRBV18 and TRBJ1-1, with 12 bases lining up with TRBD1. There are 16 residues in the CDR3. The ends lost 7 bases at V and 1 base at J; junction bases unmatched: 7. Germline V lookup: CDR1 KGHSH, CDR2 LQKENI. The CDR3 protein is CASLQGQGATNTEAFF. The DNA of the CDR3 is TGTGCCAGCTTGCAGGGACAGGGGGCGACGAACACTGAAGCTTTCTTT.

The rearrangement links TRBV4-3 to TRBJ2-3, with D possibly being TRBD2 (6 bases). The germline CDR1 and CDR2 sequences are LGHNA and YSLEER. V dropped 6 bases and J dropped 4 bases, with 17 bases sitting between them. This CDR3 comprises 15 residues. The CDR3 DNA is TGCGCCAGCAGTCCCGACCCGCGGAGGGCAGATACGCAGTATTTT. This gives the protein CASSPDPRRADTQYF.

The chain recombines TRBV18 with TRBJ1-6, with D hard to call. The CDR3 length is 14 residues. Germline values: CDR1 KGHSH, CDR2 LQKENI. The V end was cut by 4 bases, the J end by 10 bases, with 14 bases between. This CDR3 reads CASSREHGSSPLHF. DNA of the CDR3: TGTGCCAGCTCACGCGAACACGGGAGCTCACCCCTCCACTTT.